The sequence of this T cell receptor beta chain was determined in a study of cytomegalovirus exposure and HLA in healthy donors. As for the study in general: Tens of millions of unique TCRs, all from HLA-typed donors, were included in an early release of the data. Study outcomes and limitations: The likely explanation for a cluster of highly shared sequence variants was sequencing artifact. Earlier analysis yielded a pattern in which most TCR beta V segments were productive about 87% or about 30% of the time.

In its sample, this clone was seen a few times. What it recognizes is unknown. PCR amplification relied on 60 Vbeta primers (plus 13 Jbeta primers). Original data processing: In a later analysis, 8.5 million to 14 million of approximately 81 million unique beta chains occurred in at least two donors. This table comes from immunoSEQ multiplex PCR, and its TCRdb copy is limited to in-frame clones, with some not included. Clone size and V and J calls were adopted from that table, with D and trimming inferred from the DNA. The sample includes some 100,000 clones, roughly 80% of them seen just once. Germline CDR1 is ENHRY and CDR2 is SYGVKD. Trimming took 2 bases from V and 3 from J; bases not matched to a gene: 4. CDR3 length equals 15 residues.

This rearrangement joins TRBV10-3 to TRBJ2-7, with 10 nucleotides matching TRBD1. This TCR derives from a male donor in good health and CMV-seropositive. Sequencing input: PBMCs. The CDR3 protein is CAISETRDRGYEQYF. CDR3 nucleotide sequence: TGTGCCATCAGTGAGACGAGGGACAGGGGCTACGAGCAGTACTTC.